The clone carrying this T cell receptor beta chain has at least ten counts. With V trimmed by 0 bases and J by 2 bases, 3 bases remained unmatched. The CDR3 covers 15 residues. Germline V gene data show CDR1 as MNHEY and CDR2 as SVGAGI. TCRdb recomputed calls from the RT-PCR reads with MiXCR, one row per CDR3 protein. The data show about 700,000 distinct CDR3 sequences, approximately 14% seen once. The chain joins TRBV6-5 to TRBJ1-1, with 7 bases lining up with TRBD1. The specimen sequenced was memory CD4+ T cells from blood. This receptor was identified in a female donor in good health, serving as a healthy control. The CDR3 coding sequence is TGTGCCAGCAGTTACTCCTGGGACAGCAACACTGAAGCTTTCTTT. It codes for CASSYSWDSNTEAFF.